A selection of T cell receptor beta chains follows, all from one sample in a study of T cell responses to AZD1222 COVID-19 vaccine. Libraries were prepared by immunoSEQ multiplex PCR; TCRdb keeps only in-frame clonotypes and omits some of them. The sample yields around 150,000 clones, 94% seen once. The specimen comprised peripheral blood, sampled on day 0 of AZD1222 vaccination. Source of these receptors: an adult in good health. CDR3s include the opening cysteine and the closing phenylalanine or tryptophan. The D gene is left open where the match is weak. Size values are once, few and many counts, or a class for expanded clones, and some rows have none.

d_gene	v_gene	abundance	j_gene	CDR3aa	CDR3nt
NA	TRBV7-9	NA	TRBJ1-1	CASSLDYWQTEAFF	TGTGCCAGCAGCTTAGATTATTGGCAGACTGAAGCTTTCTTT
NA	TRBV19	once	TRBJ2-1	CASKWGDSSYNEQFF	TGTGCCAGTAAATGGGGGGACAGCTCCTACAATGAGCAGTTCTTC
TRBD1	TRBV6-5	NA	TRBJ1-1	CASSYSRTGTNTEAFF	TGTGCCAGCAGTTACTCGAGGACAGGAACTAACACTGAAGCTTTCTTT
NA	TRBV4-3	NA	TRBJ2-3	CASSRTLSTDTQYF	TGCGCCAGCAGCCGCACACTAAGCACAGATACGCAGTATTTT
NA	TRBV3-1/TRBV3-2	NA	TRBJ1-3	CASSLHSGNTIYF	TGTGCCAGCAGCCTGCACTCTGGAAACACCATATATTTT
NA	TRBV6-6	NA	TRBJ1-4	CASSYSPEKLFF	TGTGCCAGCAGTTACTCTCCTGAAAAACTGTTTTTT
NA	TRBV12-3/TRBV12-4	NA	TRBJ2-3	CASSLSGADTQYF	TGTGCCAGCAGTTTGTCCGGTGCAGATACGCAGTATTTT
NA	TRBV2	NA	TRBJ1-5	CASSVWHSNQPQHF	TGTGCCAGCAGTGTATGGCATAGCAATCAGCCCCAGCATTTT
NA	TRBV10-2	NA	TRBJ2-1	CASSERAAYNEQFF	TGCGCCAGCAGTGAGCGTGCGGCTTACAATGAGCAGTTCTTC
NA	TRBV10-3	NA	TRBJ2-1	CAISDGHSPSAEQFF	TGTGCCATCAGTGACGGCCATTCCCCCTCGGCTGAGCAGTTCTTC
TRBD1	TRBV29-1	NA	TRBJ1-2	CSVGGGQGVYGYTF	TGCAGCGTCGGCGGGGGACAGGGAGTCTATGGCTACACCTTC
TRBD1	TRBV29-1	NA	TRBJ2-3	CSLNRQGLGTDTQYF	TGCAGCCTCAATCGACAGGGTTTGGGCACAGATACGCAGTATTTT
TRBD1	TRBV5-6	NA	TRBJ1-1	CASTFLRDSLNTEAFF	TGTGCCAGCACCTTTCTCCGGGACAGCCTGAACACTGAAGCTTTCTTT
NA	TRBV2	NA	TRBJ1-3	CASSEKGGGNTIYF	TGTGCCAGCAGTGAAAAGGGGGGAGGAAACACCATATATTTT
TRBD1	TRBV28	NA	TRBJ1-2	CASGSTGDAEDYGYTF	TGTGCCAGCGGTTCGACAGGGGATGCTGAGGACTATGGCTACACCTTC
NA	TRBV7-9	NA	TRBJ1-1	CASSPPVAGSAFF	TGTGCCAGCAGCCCTCCGGTTGCAGGCTCAGCTTTCTTT
NA	TRBV5-1	NA	TRBJ2-5	CASSLDEEWETQYF	TGCGCCAGCAGCTTGGATGAAGAATGGGAGACCCAGTACTTC
NA	TRBV5-4	NA	TRBJ1-2	CASSLPGAGYTF	TGTGCCAGCAGCTTGCCAGGGGCTGGCTACACCTTC
NA	TRBV7-3	NA	TRBJ1-1	CASSLDRNTEAFF	TGTGCCAGCAGTCTTGACAGGAACACTGAAGCTTTCTTT
NA	TRBV3-1/TRBV3-2	NA	TRBJ2-5	CASSHRRAGQETQYF	TGTGCCAGCAGCCATCGTCGGGCAGGGCAAGAGACCCAGTACTTC
TRBD1	TRBV6-5	NA	TRBJ2-2	CASRGQGIAGELFF	TGTGCCAGCAGGGGACAGGGTATTGCCGGGGAGCTGTTTTTT
NA	TRBV5-4	NA	TRBJ1-1	CASSFPDTEAFF	TGTGCCAGCAGCTTTCCGGACACTGAAGCTTTCTTT
NA	TRBV19	NA	TRBJ2-3	CASSISAHSTDTQYF	TGTGCCAGTAGTATCTCGGCACATAGCACAGATACGCAGTATTTT
TRBD1	TRBV7-6	once	TRBJ2-3	CASSLTPGQGDYPRNTQYF	TGTGCCAGCAGCTTAACCCCGGGACAGGGGGATTACCCCAGGAATACGCAGTATTTT
TRBD1	TRBV5-1	NA	TRBJ1-2	CASSTSGGASYGYTF	TGCGCCAGCAGCACCTCAGGGGGCGCAAGCTATGGCTACACCTTC
NA	TRBV7-9	NA	TRBJ2-1	CASSPNNNEQFF	TGTGCCAGCAGCCCAAACAACAATGAGCAGTTCTTC
NA	TRBV5-4	NA	TRBJ2-5	CASSLEPGTLQETQYF	TGTGCCAGCAGCTTGGAGCCTGGGACCCTGCAAGAGACCCAGTACTTC
TRBD1	TRBV12-5	NA	TRBJ1-5	CASGLVSGQGNQPQHF	TGTGCTAGTGGTTTGGTAAGCGGACAGGGCAATCAGCCCCAGCATTTT
NA	TRBV10-3	NA	TRBJ2-6	CAISQQGGNSGANVLTF	TGTGCCATCAGCCAACAGGGCGGGAACTCTGGGGCCAACGTCCTGACTTTC
TRBD1	TRBV19	NA	TRBJ1-2	CASSRQGAYGYTF	TGTGCCAGTTCTAGGCAGGGGGCGTATGGCTACACCTTC
NA	TRBV4-2	NA	TRBJ2-2	CASSLQGGTGELFF	TGTGCCAGCAGCCTACAGGGTGGCACCGGGGAGCTGTTTTTT
NA	TRBV4-1	NA	TRBJ2-6	CASSQRGPPGANVLTF	TGCGCCAGCAGCCAGCGGGGCCCACCTGGGGCCAACGTCCTGACTTTC
NA	TRBV5-1	NA	TRBJ1-1	CASSLRAMNTEAFF	TGCGCCAGCAGCTTAAGGGCTATGAACACTGAAGCTTTCTTT
TRBD1	TRBV10-3	NA	TRBJ1-1	CAITPGTGSTEAFF	TGTGCCATCACCCCCGGGACAGGTTCCACTGAAGCTTTCTTT
NA	TRBV19	NA	TRBJ1-5	CAASHTANSNQPQHF	TGTGCCGCCTCGCACACCGCAAATAGCAATCAGCCCCAGCATTTT
NA	TRBV30	NA	TRBJ1-6	CAWSPIESYNSPLHF	TGTGCCTGGAGCCCTATAGAATCCTATAATTCACCCCTCCACTTT
TRBD2	TRBV19	NA	TRBJ2-3	CASSPGGGADTQYF	TGTGCCAGTAGTCCGGGGGGAGGGGCAGATACGCAGTATTTT
TRBD2	TRBV27	once	TRBJ2-1	CASSYRLAGTYNEQFF	TGTGCCAGCAGTTATCGACTAGCGGGAACCTACAATGAGCAGTTCTTC
NA	TRBV19	NA	TRBJ1-5	CASSITGKGNQPQHF	TGTGCCAGTAGTATCACAGGAAAAGGCAATCAGCCCCAGCATTTT
TRBD1	TRBV3-1/TRBV3-2	NA	TRBJ1-6	CASSPEDRGRDSPLHF	TGTGCCAGCAGCCCGGAGGACAGGGGGCGGGATTCACCCCTCCACTTT
NA	TRBV3-1/TRBV3-2	NA	TRBJ1-3	CASSQGMDTIYF	TGTGCCAGCAGCCAAGGAATGGACACCATATATTTT
TRBD1	TRBV28	NA	TRBJ1-2	CASSLGGGLSRGYTF	TGTGCCAGCAGTTTGGGAGGGGGCCTCTCTAGGGGCTACACCTTC